This TCR beta chain was profiled in a study of breast tumors, draining lymph nodes, adjacent tissues. Notes on the study in general: Tumor repertoires ranked between lymph nodes and nontumor tissue in diversity, with V and J gene preferences.

Remarks on this clonotype: The antigen is not known. The junction departs from the called germline gene at one end, perhaps through a read error.

CDR3 length: 13 residues. CDR1 SGHDT and CDR2 YYEEEE come from the germline V gene. Using its own MiXCR run on the multiplex PCR reads, TCRdb lists one record per CDR3 protein. The sample has some 120,000 distinct CDR3 sequences; 21% are singletons. The lymph nodes were axillary draining lymph nodes from breast cancer patients. The source is a female donor with breast cancer. Some clones in this sample may be carry-over from other donors' samples. The gene calls are TRBV5-6 and TRBJ2-7; possibly TRBD2 for D (6 bases). Sample: axillary lymph node tissue. DNA for the CDR3: TGTGCCGGCAGCGTGGGACTCTCCTACGAGCAGTGCTTC. It codes for CAGSVGLSYEQCF.